The T cell receptor beta chain under discussion was sequenced for a study of blood T cells in healthy people across ages. Study details: Per two T cells, about one barcoded beta molecule was captured through template switching. Study-wide findings and caveats: Strong correlation was found linking TCR beta diversity to naive T cell percentage. A roughly linear age-dependent decrease characterized TCR beta diversity per million T cells. There were more naive CD4+ cells and higher diversity in long-lived donors than in aged donors.

Combining a sample-barcoded 5' primer with a J-beta primer mix, a second PCR ran for roughly 7 to 12 cycles. In TCRdb, the 5' RACE reads were re-called with MiXCR into one record per CDR3 protein. The sample carries 1.5 million to 2 million distinct CDR3 sequences, about 35% recorded once. Comment on this clonotype: Its cognate antigen is unknown.

The J segment lost 4 bases and the V segment lost 1 base, leaving 12 bases of the junction unmatched. The CDR3 consists of 17 residues. Germline V gene lookup returns CDR1 MGHRA and CDR2 YSYEKL. Sequenced: blood. The chain employs TRBV4-1 and TRBJ1-2; 7 nucleotides match TRBD1. The source of this sequence is a young woman in good health. CDR3 coding DNA: TGCGCCAGCAGCCAAGTACCAGTCAGACAGGGAACCTATGGCTACACCTTC. It translates to CASSQVPVRQGTYGYTF.